One and the same sample provided the 10 T cell receptor beta chains below, sequenced in a study of response to subunit inactivated influenza vaccine. TCRdb re-analysed the RT-PCR reads in MiXCR, keeping a single row per CDR3 protein. The data show around 520,000 distinct CDR3 sequences, 10% to 15% seen once. Material: PBMCs from blood, obtained on the day of vaccination. The receptors come from a man aged 50 to 60 who received an inactivated influenza vaccine.

This clonotype came up many times. CDR3 DNA sequence: TGCGCCAGCGGGGGGTTATCGGGGGGCACTGAAGCTTTCTTT. Its translation: CASGGLSGGTEAFF. J is TRBJ1-1 and V is TRBV5-1; TRBD1 might be the D (5 bases). V lost 7 bases, J lost 4 bases, and 17 bases lay in between. The CDR3 consists of 14 residues. The germline V gene encodes CDR1 SGHRS and CDR2 YFSETQ.

This clonotype was recorded many times. The rearrangement uses TRBV29-1 and TRBJ2-2; D perhaps matches TRBD1 (5 bases). Trimming took off 3 bases at V and 1 base at J, with 9 bases between the two ends. In germline, CDR1 is SQVTM, CDR2 ANQGSEA. This CDR3 is built from 14 residues. The CDR3 DNA reads as TGCAGCGTTGACCTCCAGGGGAACACCGGGGAGCTGTTTTTT. It translates to CSVDLQGNTGELFF.

This chain connects TRBV18 to TRBJ2-7; D gene uncertain. CDR3 length equals 13 residues. V was shortened by 2 bases and J by 2 bases, with 7 bases between the two germline ends. CDR1 and CDR2 from the germline V gene are KGHSH and LQKENI. The CDR3: CASSPARTYEQYF. The DNA of the CDR3 is TGTGCCAGCTCACCAGCCCGCACCTACGAGCAGTACTTC.

The J gene is TRBJ1-1, the V gene TRBV7-9, with D maybe TRBD1 (5 bases). The CDR3 sequence is 14 residues long. V was clipped by 6 bases and J by 4 bases, with 15 bases between them. Germline CDR1 reads SEHNR; CDR2 reads FQNEAQ (reference sequence). CDR3 sequence: CASRHYRDGTEAFF. DNA of the CDR3: TGTGCCAGCAGACACTACCGGGACGGCACTGAAGCTTTCTTT.

The CDR3 DNA follows: TGTGCCAGCAATAGGGACGGTTCCTACGAGCAGTACTTC. It is translated as CASNRDGSYEQYF. The V and J genes are TRBV2 and TRBJ2-7, with D tentatively TRBD1 or TRBD2 (5 bases each). V lost 7 bases to trimming and J lost 1 base, with 11 bases between them. The CDR3 extends over 13 amino acids. From germline, CDR1 is SNHLY and CDR2 FYNNEI. Drawing the rest from reference TRBV2 and TRBJ2-7, the complete variable domain is EPEVTQTPSHQVTQMGQEVILRCVPISNHLYFYWYRQILGQKVEFLVSFYNNEISEKSEIFDDQFSVERPDGSNFTLKIRSTKLEDSAMYFCASNRDGSYEQYFGPGTRLTVT.

This clonotype was seen a few times. The chain uses TRBV27 and TRBJ1-4; TRBD1 aligns across 8 bases. In germline, CDR1 is MNHEY, CDR2 SMNVEV (reference sequence). Trimming removed 3 bases from V and 8 bases from J; junction bases left unmatched: 5. The CDR3 has 14 residues. The chain's CDR3 is CASSLTGASEKLFF. In DNA, the CDR3 is TGTGCCAGCAGTTTGACAGGGGCCTCGGAAAAACTGTTTTTT.

The V gene is TRBV9, the J gene TRBJ1-6; D uncertain. Germline CDR1 and CDR2: SGDLS and YYNGEE. The germline V and J ends were trimmed by 4 bases and 5 bases, with 10 bases remaining between them. The CDR3 sequence is 14 residues long. DNA for the CDR3: TGTGCCAGCAGCACCCGGTGGAATAATTCACCCCTCCACTTT. It is translated as CASSTRWNNSPLHF.

This clonotype occurred a few times. The V and J genes are TRBV6-2 or TRBV6-3 and TRBJ1-1; no firm D call. This CDR3 has 14 amino acids. Germline CDR1 MNHEY, CDR2 SVGEGT. The V gene lost 2 bases and the J gene lost 3 bases, with 10 bases spanning the gap. CDR3 DNA sequence: TGTGCCAGCAGTTACGATGTGTGGGACACTGAAGCTTTCTTT. It specifies CASSYDVWDTEAFF.

V is TRBV20-1 and J is TRBJ2-1, with 13 bases that match TRBD2. Germline CDR1 reads DFQATT; CDR2 reads SNEGSKA (reference sequence). Trimming cost V 3 bases and J 1 base; bases outside gene matches: 9. The CDR3 contains 18 residues. This chain's CDR3 is CSASWEGLAGRSYNEQFF. CDR3 sequence (DNA): TGCAGTGCTAGTTGGGAGGGACTAGCGGGAAGGTCCTACAATGAGCAGTTCTTC.

This clonotype was seen a handful of times. The rearrangement links TRBV11-2 to TRBJ1-4, with a tentative D call TRBD1 (5 bases). Germline V CDR1 and CDR2: SGHAT, FQNNGV. The V and J ends lost 3 bases and 4 bases respectively, with 9 bases between them. CDR3 length equals 14 residues. The CDR3 coding sequence is TGTGCCAGCAGCTTTTGGGACGGTAATGAAAAACTGTTTTTT. This translates into CASSFWDGNEKLFF.